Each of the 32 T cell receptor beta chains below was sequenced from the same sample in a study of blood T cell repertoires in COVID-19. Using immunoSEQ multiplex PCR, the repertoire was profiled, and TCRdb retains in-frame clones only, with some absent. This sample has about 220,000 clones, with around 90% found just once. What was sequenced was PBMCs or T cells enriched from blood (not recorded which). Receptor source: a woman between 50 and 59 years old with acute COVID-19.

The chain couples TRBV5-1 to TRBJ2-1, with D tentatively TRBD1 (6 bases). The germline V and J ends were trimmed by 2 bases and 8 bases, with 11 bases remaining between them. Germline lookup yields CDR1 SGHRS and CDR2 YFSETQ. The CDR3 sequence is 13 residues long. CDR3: CASSFQGQDEQFF. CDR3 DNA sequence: TGCGCCAGCAGCTTTCAGGGGCAAGATGAGCAGTTCTTC.

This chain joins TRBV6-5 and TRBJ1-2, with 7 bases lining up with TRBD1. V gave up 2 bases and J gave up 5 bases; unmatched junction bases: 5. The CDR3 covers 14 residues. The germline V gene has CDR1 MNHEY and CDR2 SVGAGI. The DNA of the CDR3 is TGTGCCAGCAGTTACGTCGGGACAGATTATGGCTACACCTTC. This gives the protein CASSYVGTDYGYTF.

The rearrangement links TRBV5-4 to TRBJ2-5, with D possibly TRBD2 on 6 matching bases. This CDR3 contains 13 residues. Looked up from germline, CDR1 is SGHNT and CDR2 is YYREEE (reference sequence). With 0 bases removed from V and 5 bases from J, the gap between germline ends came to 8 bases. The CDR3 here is CASSLVGGETQYF. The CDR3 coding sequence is TGTGCCAGCAGCTTGGTTGGAGGGGAGACCCAGTACTTC.

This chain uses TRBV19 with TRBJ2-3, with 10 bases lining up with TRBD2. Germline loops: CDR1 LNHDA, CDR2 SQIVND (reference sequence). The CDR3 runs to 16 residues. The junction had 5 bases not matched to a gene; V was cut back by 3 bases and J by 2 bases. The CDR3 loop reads CASSMLAGGDTDTQYF. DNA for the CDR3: TGTGCCAGTAGTATGTTAGCGGGAGGAGACACAGATACGCAGTATTTT.

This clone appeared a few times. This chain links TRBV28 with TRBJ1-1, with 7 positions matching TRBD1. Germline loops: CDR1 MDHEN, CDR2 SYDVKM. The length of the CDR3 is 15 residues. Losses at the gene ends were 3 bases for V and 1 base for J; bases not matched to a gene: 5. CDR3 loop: CASSFLDRRNTEAFF. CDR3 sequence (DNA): TGTGCCAGCAGTTTCCTGGACAGGCGGAACACTGAAGCTTTCTTT. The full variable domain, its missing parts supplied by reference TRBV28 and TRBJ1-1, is DVKVTQSSRYLVKRTGEKVFLECVQDMDHENMFWYRQDPGLGLRLIYFSYDVKMKEKGDIPEGYSVSREKKERFSLILESASTNQTSMYLCASSFLDRRNTEAFFGQGTRLTVV.

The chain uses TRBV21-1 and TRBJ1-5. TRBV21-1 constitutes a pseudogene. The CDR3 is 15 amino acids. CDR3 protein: CASRRAGGGNQPQHF. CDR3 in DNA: TGTGCCAGCCGACGGGCGGGAGGCGGCAATCAGCCCCAGCATTTT.

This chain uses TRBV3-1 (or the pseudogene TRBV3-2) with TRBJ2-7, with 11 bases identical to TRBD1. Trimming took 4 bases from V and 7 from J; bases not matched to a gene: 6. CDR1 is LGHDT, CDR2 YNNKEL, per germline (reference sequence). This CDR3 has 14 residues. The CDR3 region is CASSRGTGGGEQYF. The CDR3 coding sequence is TGTGCCAGCAGCCGAGGGACAGGGGGAGGGGAGCAGTACTTC.

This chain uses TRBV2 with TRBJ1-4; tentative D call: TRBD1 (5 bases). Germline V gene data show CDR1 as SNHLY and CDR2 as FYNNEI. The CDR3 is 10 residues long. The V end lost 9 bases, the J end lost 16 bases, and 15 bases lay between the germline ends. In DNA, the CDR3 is TGTGCCAGTGGAACAGGTCCGCGGTTTTTT. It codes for CASGTGPRFF.

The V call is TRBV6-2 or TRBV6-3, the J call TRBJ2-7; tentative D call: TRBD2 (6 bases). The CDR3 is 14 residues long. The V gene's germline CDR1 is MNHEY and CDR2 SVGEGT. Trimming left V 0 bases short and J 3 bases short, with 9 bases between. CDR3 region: CASSYSGSGYEQYF. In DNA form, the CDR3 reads TGTGCCAGCAGTTACTCTGGTAGCGGCTACGAGCAGTACTTC.

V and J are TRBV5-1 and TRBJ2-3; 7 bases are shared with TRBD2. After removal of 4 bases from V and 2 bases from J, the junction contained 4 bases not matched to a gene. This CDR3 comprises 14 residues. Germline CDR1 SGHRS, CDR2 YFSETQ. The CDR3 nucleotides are TGCGCCAGCAGCCCGGGACTACACACAGATACGCAGTATTTT. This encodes CASSPGLHTDTQYF.

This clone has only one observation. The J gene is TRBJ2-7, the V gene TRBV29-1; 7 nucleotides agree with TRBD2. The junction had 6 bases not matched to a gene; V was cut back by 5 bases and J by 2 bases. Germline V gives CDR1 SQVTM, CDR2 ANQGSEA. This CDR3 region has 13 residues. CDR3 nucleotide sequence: TGCAGCGTTAGTGGGGAGGGAACCTACGAGCAGTACTTC. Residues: CSVSGEGTYEQYF.

The CDR3 DNA follows: TGCGCCAGCACCCAACAGGGGGTCGGTTCGTATGAGCAGTTCTTC. It is translated as CASTQQGVGSYEQFF. The V and J genes are TRBV5-1 and TRBJ2-1; TRBD1 aligns across 8 bases. V lost 6 bases, J lost 8 bases, and 13 bases stayed unmatched. Germline CDR1 and CDR2: SGHRS and YFSETQ. The CDR3 extends over 15 amino acids.

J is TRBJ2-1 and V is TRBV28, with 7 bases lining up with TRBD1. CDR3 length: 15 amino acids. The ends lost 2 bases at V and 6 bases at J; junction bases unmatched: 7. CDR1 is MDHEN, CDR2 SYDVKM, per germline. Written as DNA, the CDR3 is TGTGCCAGCAGTTTAATGTCTACAGGGGTCAATGAGCAGTTCTTC. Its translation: CASSLMSTGVNEQFF.

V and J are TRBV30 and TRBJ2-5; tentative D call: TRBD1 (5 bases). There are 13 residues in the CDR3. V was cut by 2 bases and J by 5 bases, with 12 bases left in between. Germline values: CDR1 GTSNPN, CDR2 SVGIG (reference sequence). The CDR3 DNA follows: TGTGCCTGGAGTTCTGCAGGGCGGGAGACCCAGTACTTC. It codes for CAWSSAGRETQYF.

The CDR3: CASSFWEMNTEAFF. The CDR3 DNA is TGTGCCAGCAGCTTTTGGGAGATGAACACTGAAGCTTTCTTT. This rearrangement joins TRBV11-2 to TRBJ1-1; no definite D call. This CDR3 is 14 amino acids long. Trimming cost V 3 bases and J 0 bases, with 8 bases left between them. Germline assignment: CDR1 SGHAT and CDR2 FQNNGV.

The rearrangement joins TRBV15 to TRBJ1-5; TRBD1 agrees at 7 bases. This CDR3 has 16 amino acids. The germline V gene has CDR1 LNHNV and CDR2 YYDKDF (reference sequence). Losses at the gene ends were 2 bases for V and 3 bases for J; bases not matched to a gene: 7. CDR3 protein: CATSRPQGRINQPQHF. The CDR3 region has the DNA TGTGCCACCAGCAGACCACAGGGGAGGATCAATCAGCCCCAGCATTTT.

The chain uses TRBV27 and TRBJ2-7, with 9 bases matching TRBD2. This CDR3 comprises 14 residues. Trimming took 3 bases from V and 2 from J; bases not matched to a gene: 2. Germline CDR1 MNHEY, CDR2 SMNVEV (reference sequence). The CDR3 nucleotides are TGTGCCAGCAGTTTCGGGACTAGCCCCTACGAGCAGTACTTC. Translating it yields CASSFGTSPYEQYF.

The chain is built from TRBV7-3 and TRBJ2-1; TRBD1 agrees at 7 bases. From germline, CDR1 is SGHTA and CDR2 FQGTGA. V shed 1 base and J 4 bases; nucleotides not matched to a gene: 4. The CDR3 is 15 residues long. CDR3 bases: TGTGCCAGCAGCTTAATGGGACAGCGATACAATGAGCAGTTCTTC. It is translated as CASSLMGQRYNEQFF.

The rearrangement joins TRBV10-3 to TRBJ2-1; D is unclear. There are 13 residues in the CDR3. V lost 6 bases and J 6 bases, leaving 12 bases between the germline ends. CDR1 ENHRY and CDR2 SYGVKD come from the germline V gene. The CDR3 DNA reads TGTGCCATCAGCCTGGGTCGCGGCAATGAGCAGTTCTTC. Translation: CAISLGRGNEQFF.

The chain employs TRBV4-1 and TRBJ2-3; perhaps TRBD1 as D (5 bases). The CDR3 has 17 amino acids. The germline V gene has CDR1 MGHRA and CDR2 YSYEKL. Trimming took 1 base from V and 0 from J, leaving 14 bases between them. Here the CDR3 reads CASSQGDSYFSTDTQYF. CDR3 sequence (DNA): TGCGCCAGCAGCCAAGGAGACAGCTACTTCAGCACAGATACGCAGTATTTT.

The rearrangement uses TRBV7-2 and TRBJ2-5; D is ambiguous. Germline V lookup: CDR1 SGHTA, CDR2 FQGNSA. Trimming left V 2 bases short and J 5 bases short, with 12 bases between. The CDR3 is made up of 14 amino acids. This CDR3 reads CASSLMSLTETQYF. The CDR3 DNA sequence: TGTGCCAGCAGCTTAATGAGCTTAACTGAGACCCAGTACTTC.

The CDR3, as DNA: TGTGCCAGCAGCCTGACAGAGTACGAGCAGTACTTC. It is translated as CASSLTEYEQYF. The chain is built from TRBV2 and TRBJ2-7; D is possibly TRBD1 (5 bases). Trimming removed 6 bases from V and 4 bases from J, with 10 bases in between. CDR1 is SNHLY and CDR2 is FYNNEI in the germline V gene. There are 12 residues in the CDR3.

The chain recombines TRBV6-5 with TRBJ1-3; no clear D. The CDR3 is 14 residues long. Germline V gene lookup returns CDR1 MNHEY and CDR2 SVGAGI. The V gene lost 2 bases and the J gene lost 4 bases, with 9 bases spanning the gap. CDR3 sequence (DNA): TGTGCCAGCAGTTACGTTGGGGAGGGAAACACCATATATTTT. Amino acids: CASSYVGEGNTIYF.

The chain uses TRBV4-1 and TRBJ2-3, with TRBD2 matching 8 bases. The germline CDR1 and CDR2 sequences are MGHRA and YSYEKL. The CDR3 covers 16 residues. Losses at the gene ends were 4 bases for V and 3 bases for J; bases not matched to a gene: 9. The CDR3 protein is CASSPQGRGGTDTQYF. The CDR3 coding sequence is TGCGCCAGCAGCCCTCAGGGACGGGGGGGAACAGATACGCAGTATTTT.

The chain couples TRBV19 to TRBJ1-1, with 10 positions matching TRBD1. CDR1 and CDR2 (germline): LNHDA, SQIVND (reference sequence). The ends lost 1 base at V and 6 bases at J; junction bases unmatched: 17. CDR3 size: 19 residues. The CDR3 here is CASSIGDRGDLRKVPEAFF. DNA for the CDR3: TGTGCCAGTAGTATAGGGGACAGGGGTGATCTACGGAAGGTACCTGAAGCTTTCTTT. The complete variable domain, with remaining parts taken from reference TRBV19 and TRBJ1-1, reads DGGITQSPKYLFRKEGQNVTLSCEQNLNHDAMYWYRQDPGQGLRLIYYSQIVNDFQKGDIAEGYSVSREKKESFPLTVTSAQKNPTAFYLCASSIGDRGDLRKVPEAFFGQGTRLTVV.

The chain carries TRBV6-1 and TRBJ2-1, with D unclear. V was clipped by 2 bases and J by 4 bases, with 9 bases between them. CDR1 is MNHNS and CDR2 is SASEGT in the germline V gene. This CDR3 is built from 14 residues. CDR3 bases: TGTGCCAGCAGTGAACAGGCAGGATACAATGAGCAGTTCTTC. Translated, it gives CASSEQAGYNEQFF.

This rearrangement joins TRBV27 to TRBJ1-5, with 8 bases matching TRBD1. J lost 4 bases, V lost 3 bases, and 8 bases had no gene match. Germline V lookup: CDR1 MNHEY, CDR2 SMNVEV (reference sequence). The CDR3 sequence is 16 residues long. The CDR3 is CASSLGRGRENQPQHF. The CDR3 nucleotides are TGTGCCAGCAGTTTGGGCAGGGGGCGCGAAAATCAGCCCCAGCATTTT.

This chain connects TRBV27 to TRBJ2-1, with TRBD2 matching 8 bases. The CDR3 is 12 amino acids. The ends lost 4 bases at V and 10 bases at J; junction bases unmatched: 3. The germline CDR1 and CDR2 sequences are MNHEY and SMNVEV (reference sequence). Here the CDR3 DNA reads TGTGCCAGCAGTTCGACTAGCGTAGAGCAGTTCTTC. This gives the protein CASSSTSVEQFF.

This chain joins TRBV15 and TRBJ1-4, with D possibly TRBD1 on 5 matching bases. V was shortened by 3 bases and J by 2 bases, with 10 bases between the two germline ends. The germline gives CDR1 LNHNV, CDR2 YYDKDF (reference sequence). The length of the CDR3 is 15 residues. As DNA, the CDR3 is TGTGCCACCAGCAGGTACCGGGGGACTAATGAAAAACTGTTTTTT. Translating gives CATSRYRGTNEKLFF.

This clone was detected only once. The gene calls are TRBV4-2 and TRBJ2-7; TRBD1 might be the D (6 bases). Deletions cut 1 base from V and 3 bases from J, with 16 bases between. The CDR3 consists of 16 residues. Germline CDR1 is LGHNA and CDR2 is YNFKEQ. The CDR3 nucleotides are TGTGCCAGCAGCCAAGGGGCAGGGGAGAGCCTCTACGAGCAGTACTTC. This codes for CASSQGAGESLYEQYF.

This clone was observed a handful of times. CDR3 nucleotide sequence: TGTGCCAGCGGAGACCTTCGACAGGGGACGACTAATGAAAAACTGTTTTTT. Amino acid sequence: CASGDLRQGTTNEKLFF. The chain carries TRBV28 and TRBJ1-4; 8 positions agree with TRBD1. This CDR3 has 17 amino acids. Trimming at V came to 8 bases and at J to 2 bases, leaving 13 bases not matched to a gene. The V gene's germline CDR1 is MDHEN and CDR2 SYDVKM.

The CDR3 sequence: CASSLDFASTDTQYF. For the CDR3, the DNA is TGTGCCAGCAGCTTGGACTTTGCTAGCACAGATACGCAGTATTTT. This chain uses TRBV7-3 with TRBJ2-3; tentatively, D is TRBD2 (5 bases). Germline CDR1 SGHTA, CDR2 FQGTGA. The V and J ends lost 3 bases and 0 bases respectively, with 10 bases between them. The CDR3 covers 15 residues.